This T cell receptor beta chain originates from a study of T cell changes during pregnancy in multiple sclerosis (dated by TCRdb to between 2018 and 2020). For the study in its entirety: In women with multiple sclerosis, the researchers looked at how the T cell repertoire shifted as pregnancy progressed.

Library prep was done by the immunoSEQ multiplex PCR assay. Drawn from immuneACCESS, this table holds only the in-frame rearrangements with V and J called that TCRdb kept. Clones are partly lost; checked studies trace under half to an unresolved V gene and leave the rest unexplained. The sample includes approximately 63,000 clones, with 90% to 95% observed a single time. Of the sample, about 2.2% is held by the ten largest clones. A word on this clone: The target of this receptor is not known. No per-base quality is available; no much larger clone lies one base away.

The TCR was taken from a female donor in good health, enrolled as a control in a pregnancy study. The source material was peripheral blood, sampled in the third trimester of pregnancy.

The CDR3 protein sequence reads: CASSGDRYSPLHF. The DNA is as follows: TGTGCCAGCAGCGGAGACAGGTATTCACCCCTCCACTTT. Recombination linked TRBV5-6 to TRBJ1-6, with TRBD1 tentatively as D gene (6 bases match). Between the V and J ends, shortened by 4 bases and 8 bases respectively, the junction contains 10 bases. Inclusive of the bounding cysteine and phenylalanine, the CDR3 is 13 residues long. The retained sequence is limited to the CDR3, 39 bases, with the frame set at the first base. CDR1 and CDR2 were assigned from the germline V gene as SGHDT and YYEEEE.